Listed here is a single T cell receptor beta chain. Using immunoSEQ multiplex PCR, the repertoire was profiled, and TCRdb retains in-frame clones only, with some absent. Found here are hundreds of thousands of clones, 85% to 90% of them singletons; the top ten hold more than 5%. The record originates from a study of blood T cell repertoires in COVID-19. Background on the study: Donors in the United States, Italy and Spain gave samples during acute or convalescent COVID-19. PBMCs, B-cell-depleted T cells, or T cells provided the cDNA or gDNA that made up the material.

Trimming pared 0 bases from V and 5 bases from J, leaving 14 bases between. Germline values: CDR1 SGHRS, CDR2 YFSETQ. The CDR3 sequence is 15 residues long. This receptor was identified in a woman in her fifties or sixties with COVID-19, enrolled during active disease. The rearrangement links TRBV5-1 to TRBJ1-2; perhaps TRBD1 as D (6 bases). The specimen sequenced was peripheral blood. CDR3 sequence: CASSLVATGTYGYTF. DNA for the CDR3: TGCGCCAGCAGCTTGGTCGCGACAGGCACTTATGGCTACACCTTC. Filled out from reference TRBV5-1 and TRBJ1-2, the complete variable domain reads KAGVTQTPRYLIKTRGQQVTLSCSPISGHRSVSWYQQTPGQGLQFLFEYFSETQRNKGNFPGRFSGRQFSNSRSEMNVSTLELGDSALYLCASSLVATGTYGYTFGSGTRLTVV.